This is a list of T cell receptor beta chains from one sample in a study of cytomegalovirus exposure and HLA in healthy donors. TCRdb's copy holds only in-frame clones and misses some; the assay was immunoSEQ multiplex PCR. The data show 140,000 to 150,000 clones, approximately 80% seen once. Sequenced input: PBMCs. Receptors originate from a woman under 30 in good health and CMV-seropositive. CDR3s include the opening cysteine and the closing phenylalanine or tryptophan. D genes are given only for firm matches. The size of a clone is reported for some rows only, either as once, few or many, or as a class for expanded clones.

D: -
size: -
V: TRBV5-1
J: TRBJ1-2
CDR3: CASSWGFLAPGDVYTF
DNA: TGCGCCAGCAGCTGGGGATTCCTGGCCCCGGGGGATGTCTACACCTTC

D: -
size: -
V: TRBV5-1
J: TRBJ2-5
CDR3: CASSGDTTRETQYF
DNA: TGCGCCAGCAGCGGTGACACAACCAGGGAGACCCAGTACTTC

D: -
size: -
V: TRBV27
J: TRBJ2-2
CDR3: CASKWGANTGELFF
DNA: TGTGCCAGCAAATGGGGAGCGAACACCGGGGAGCTGTTTTTT

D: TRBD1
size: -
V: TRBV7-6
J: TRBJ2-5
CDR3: CASSSRTGSETQYF
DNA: TGTGCCAGCAGCAGCCGGACAGGGTCCGAGACCCAGTACTTC

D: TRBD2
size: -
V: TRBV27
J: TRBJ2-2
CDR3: CASSLSGSSGGRIGELFF
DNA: TGTGCCAGCAGTTTATCCGGGTCTAGCGGGGGGAGGATCGGGGAGCTGTTTTTT

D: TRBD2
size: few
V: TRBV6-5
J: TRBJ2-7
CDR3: CASSYSRGGGEQYF
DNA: TGTGCCAGCAGTTACTCGCGGGGGGGCGGGGAGCAGTACTTC

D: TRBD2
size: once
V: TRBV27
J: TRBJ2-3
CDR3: CASSPPGTEASGGVGDTQYF
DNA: TGTGCCAGCAGTCCACCTGGGACAGAGGCTAGCGGGGGAGTAGGAGATACGCAGTATTTT

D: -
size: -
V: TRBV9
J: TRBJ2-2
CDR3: CASRGPNTGELFF
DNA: TGTGCCAGCAGGGGCCCGAACACCGGGGAGCTGTTTTTT

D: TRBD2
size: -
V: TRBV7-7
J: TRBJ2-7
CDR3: CASSLGPLAGGSSYEQYF
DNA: TGTGCCAGCAGCCTTGGCCCGCTAGCGGGGGGGAGCTCCTACGAGCAGTACTTC

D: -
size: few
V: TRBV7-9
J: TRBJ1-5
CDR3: CASSANHGGFQPQHF
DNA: TGTGCCAGCAGCGCCAACCACGGGGGGTTTCAGCCCCAGCATTTT

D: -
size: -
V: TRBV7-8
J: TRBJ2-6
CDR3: CASSVDSLSGANVLTF
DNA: TGTGCCAGCAGCGTAGACAGTCTCTCTGGGGCCAACGTCCTGACTTTC

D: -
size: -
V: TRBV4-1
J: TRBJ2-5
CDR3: CASSQIVALETQYF
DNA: TGCGCCAGCAGCCAAATCGTTGCGTTGGAGACCCAGTACTTC

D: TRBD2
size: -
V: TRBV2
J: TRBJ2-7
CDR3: CASNLSGGSSYEQYF
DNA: TGTGCCAGCAACCTAAGCGGGGGGAGCTCCTACGAGCAGTACTTC

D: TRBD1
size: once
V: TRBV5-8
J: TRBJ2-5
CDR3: CASSLERGLSQETQYF
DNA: TGTGCCAGCAGCTTGGAAAGGGGGCTATCGCAAGAGACCCAGTACTTC

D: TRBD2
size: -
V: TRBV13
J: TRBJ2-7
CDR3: CASSLTGGDPYEQYF
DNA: TGTGCCAGCAGTCTCACTGGGGGGGACCCCTACGAGCAGTACTTC

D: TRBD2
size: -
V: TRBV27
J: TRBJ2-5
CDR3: CASNPSGGWETQYF
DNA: TGTGCCAGCAACCCTAGCGGGGGGTGGGAGACCCAGTACTTC

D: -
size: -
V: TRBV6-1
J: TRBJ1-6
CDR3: CAIPVQGGDNSPLHF
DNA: TGTGCCATCCCCGTGCAGGGCGGCGATAATTCACCCCTCCACTTT

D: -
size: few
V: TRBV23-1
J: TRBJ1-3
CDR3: CASRLVFLLGNTIYF
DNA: TGCGCCAGCAGACTCGTATTTCTCCTAGGAAACACCATATATTTT

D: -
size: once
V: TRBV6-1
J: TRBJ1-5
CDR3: CASSDSAGFIQPQHF
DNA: TGTGCCAGCAGTGATTCTGCAGGTTTTATTCAGCCCCAGCATTTT

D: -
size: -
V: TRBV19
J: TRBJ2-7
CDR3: CATSRGSYEQYF
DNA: TGTGCCACGAGCAGGGGTTCCTACGAGCAGTACTTC

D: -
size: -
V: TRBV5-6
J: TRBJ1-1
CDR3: CASSLTGSTEAFF
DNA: TGTGCCAGCAGCCTAACAGGGTCCACTGAAGCTTTCTTT

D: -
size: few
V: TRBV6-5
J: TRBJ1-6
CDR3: CASSYRQVGYNSPLHF
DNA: TGTGCCAGCAGTTACCGACAAGTGGGTTATAATTCACCCCTCCACTTT

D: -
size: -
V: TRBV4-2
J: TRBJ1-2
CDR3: CASSQDRGYGYTF
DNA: TGTGCCAGCAGCCAAGACAGGGGCTATGGCTACACCTTC

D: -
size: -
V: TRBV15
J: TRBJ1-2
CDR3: CATSRPGNMYGYTF
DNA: TGTGCCACCAGCAGACCGGGGAACATGTATGGCTACACCTTC

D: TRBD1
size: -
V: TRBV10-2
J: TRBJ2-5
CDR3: CASRDRGTGTQYF
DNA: TGCGCCAGCAGGGACAGGGGAACCGGGACCCAGTACTTC

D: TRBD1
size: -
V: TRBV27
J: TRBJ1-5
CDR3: CASSSITGTGLNQPQHF
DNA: TGTGCCAGCAGTTCGATCACCGGGACAGGGCTTAATCAGCCCCAGCATTTT

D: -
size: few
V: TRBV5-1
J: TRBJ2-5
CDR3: CASSLGEGGQETQYF
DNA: TGCGCCAGCAGCTTAGGTGAAGGGGGTCAAGAGACCCAGTACTTC

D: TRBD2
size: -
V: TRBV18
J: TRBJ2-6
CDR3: CASSQGREDWSGANVLTF
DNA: TGTGCCAGCTCACAAGGGAGGGAAGATTGGTCTGGGGCCAACGTCCTGACTTTC

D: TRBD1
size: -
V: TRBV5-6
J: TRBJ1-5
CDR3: CASSDRGEGNQPQHF
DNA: TGTGCCAGCAGCGACAGGGGAGAGGGCAATCAGCCCCAGCATTTT

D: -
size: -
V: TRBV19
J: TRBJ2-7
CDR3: CASSPQPGGLSYEQYF
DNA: TGTGCCAGTAGTCCACAACCCGGAGGGCTGTCCTACGAGCAGTACTTC

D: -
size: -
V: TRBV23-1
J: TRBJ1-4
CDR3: CASGSLGAGEKLFF
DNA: TGCGCCAGCGGATCCCTGGGGGCCGGTGAAAAACTGTTTTTT

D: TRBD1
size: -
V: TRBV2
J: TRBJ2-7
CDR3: CASSEQGAYEQYF
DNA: TGTGCCAGCAGTGAACAGGGGGCCTACGAGCAGTACTTC

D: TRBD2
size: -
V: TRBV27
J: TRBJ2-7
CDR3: CASRRLAGAHYEQYF
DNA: TGTGCCAGCAGACGACTAGCGGGGGCCCACTACGAGCAGTACTTC

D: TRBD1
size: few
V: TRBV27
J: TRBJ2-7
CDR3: CASSLTGYGREQYF
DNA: TGTGCCAGCAGTTTGACAGGGTACGGTCGAGAGCAGTACTTC

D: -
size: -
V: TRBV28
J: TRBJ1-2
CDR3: CASSLPIGVFGSGGYTF
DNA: TGTGCCAGCAGTCTACCAATAGGAGTATTTGGTTCCGGTGGCTACACCTTC

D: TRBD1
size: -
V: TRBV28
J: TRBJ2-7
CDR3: CASRQGASYEQYF
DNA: TGTGCCAGCAGGCAGGGGGCTTCCTACGAGCAGTACTTC

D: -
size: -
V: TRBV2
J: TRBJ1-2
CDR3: CAIMRLFDGYTF
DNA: TGTGCCATAATGAGGTTATTCGACGGCTACACCTTC

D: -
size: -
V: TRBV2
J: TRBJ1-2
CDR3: CASRPMRAGMDGYTF
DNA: TGTGCCAGCAGGCCAATGCGGGCCGGGATGGATGGCTACACCTTC

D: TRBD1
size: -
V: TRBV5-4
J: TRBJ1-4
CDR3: CASSHRPTGGKEKLFF
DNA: TGTGCCAGCAGCCACCGGCCGACAGGGGGGAAAGAAAAACTGTTTTTT

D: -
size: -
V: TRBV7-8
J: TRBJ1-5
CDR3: CASSLELNRGPQHF
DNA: TGTGCCAGCAGCTTAGAATTAAACCGAGGGCCCCAGCATTTT

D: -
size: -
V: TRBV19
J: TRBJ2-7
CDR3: CASSIFVGGPQYF
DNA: TGTGCCAGTAGTATATTCGTCGGGGGGCCCCAGTACTTC

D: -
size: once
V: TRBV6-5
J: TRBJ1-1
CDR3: CASSYSPGMTEAFF
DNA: TGTGCCAGCAGTTACTCGCCAGGGATGACTGAAGCTTTCTTT